The rows below give T cell receptor beta chains drawn from one sample of a study of cytomegalovirus exposure and HLA in healthy donors. Here immunoSEQ multiplex PCR was the method, and the copy in TCRdb shows in-frame clones only, minus some. The repertoire holds around 140,000 clones, with over 65% as singletons. The sequenced sample was PBMCs. The source of these receptors is a female donor in good health and CMV-seropositive. Both conserved end residues are trimmed from each CDR3.

cdr3_aa	v_call
ASSEARPEAF	TRBV2
AWSDASGGRTDTQY	TRBV30
ASRPGLKNEQF	TRBV19
SADRDADEQF	TRBV29-1
ASSTRGAVTDTQY	TRBV19
ASSYVGGQRYEQY	TRBV6-5
ASSRGGGPNEKLF	TRBV7-2
ASSLLLSGSGTDTQY	TRBV7-3
SVSKTDYNEQF	TRBV29-1
ASSLDGFASYNEQF	TRBV11-3
ASSIAGGGEQY	TRBV6-6
ASSLSGNEQF	TRBV5-1
ASSEALRGPDQPQH	TRBV6-1
ASSVGGPYNTEAF	TRBV9